The 29 T cell receptor beta chains listed next were all sequenced from one sample in a study of cytomegalovirus exposure and HLA in healthy donors. Amplification used 60 Vbeta primers and 13 Jbeta primers. Generated by immunoSEQ multiplex PCR, the TCRdb table keeps only in-frame clones and is missing some. The sample has about 140,000 clones, 61% seen once. Sequencing was carried out using PBMCs. The origin of the receptors is a male donor in good health and CMV-seronegative.

V and J are TRBV14 and TRBJ2-1; 8 bases align to TRBD2. CDR3 size: 16 residues. After removal of 2 bases from V and 0 bases from J, the junction contained 3 bases not matched to a gene. The germline gives CDR1 SGHDN, CDR2 FVKESK. The CDR3 sequence is CASSQQLAASYNEQFF. CDR3 sequence (DNA): TGTGCCAGCAGCCAACAACTAGCGGCCTCCTACAATGAGCAGTTCTTC.

As to this clone: Without the conserved terminal phenylalanine or tryptophan, this CDR3 likely stems from a read error. The chain has TRBV19 and TRBJ1-5; D is possibly TRBD1 (5 bases). Deletions cut 0 bases from V and 1 base from J, with 13 bases between. The V gene's germline CDR1 is LNHDA and CDR2 SQIVND (reference sequence). This CDR3 is 17 amino acids long. The CDR3 DNA sequence: TGTGCCAGTAGTATAGATCAGTACAGGCGAAGCAATCAGCCCCAGCATTTG. This encodes CASSIDQYRRSNQPQHL.

This clone was observed a few times. V and J are TRBV9 and TRBJ2-3; 10 nucleotides align to TRBD2. In germline, CDR1 is SGDLS, CDR2 YYNGEE. The V and J ends lost 0 bases and 4 bases, in that order; junction bases with no gene match: 8. CDR3 length: 17 amino acids. The CDR3 is CASSVGITSGASDTQYF. The CDR3 DNA follows: TGTGCCAGCAGCGTAGGTATCACTAGCGGGGCCTCAGATACGCAGTATTTT. Drawing the rest from reference TRBV9 and TRBJ2-3, the complete variable domain is DSGVTQTPKHLITATGQRVTLRCSPRSGDLSVYWYQQSLDQGLQFLIQYYNGEERAKGNILERFSAQQFPDLHSELNLSSLELGDSALYFCASSVGITSGASDTQYFGPGTRLTVL.

This clone has only a few counts. V usage is TRBV6-1 and J usage is TRBJ1-2; tentative D call: TRBD1 (5 bases). The CDR3 sequence is 13 residues long. V was pared by 4 bases and J by 4 bases, with 10 bases between. Germline loops: CDR1 MNHNS, CDR2 SASEGT. CDR3 amino acids: CASSVTQGYGYTF. Written as DNA, the CDR3 is TGTGCCAGCAGTGTGACGCAGGGCTATGGCTACACCTTC.

The chain uses TRBV4-3 and TRBJ1-2; 9 bases line up with TRBD1. Germline V lookup: CDR1 LGHNA, CDR2 YSLEER. V shed 0 bases and J 4 bases; nucleotides not matched to a gene: 12. The CDR3 consists of 18 residues. CDR3 amino acids: CASSQDLNRGQSLYGYTF. CDR3 DNA sequence: TGCGCCAGCAGCCAAGACCTTAACAGGGGGCAGTCCCTCTATGGCTACACCTTC.

The gene calls are TRBV7-9 and TRBJ1-4; perhaps TRBD1 as D (5 bases). Germline V gives CDR1 SEHNR, CDR2 FQNEAQ (reference sequence). The CDR3 length is 15 residues. Trimming stripped 5 bases from V and 6 bases from J, with 16 bases between. CDR3 nucleotide sequence: TGTGCCAGCAGCAAGGACACGCTTCCTCATGAAAAACTGTTTTTT. Its protein is CASSKDTLPHEKLFF.

A few counts support this clone. The rearrangement joins TRBV7-2 to TRBJ1-3; no definite D call. The CDR3 covers 15 residues. From germline, CDR1 is SGHTA and CDR2 FQGNSA. V was clipped by 7 bases and J by 0 bases, with 13 bases between them. The CDR3 spells CASTLEVHSGNTIYF. In nucleotides, the CDR3 is TGTGCCAGCACCCTGGAGGTCCACTCTGGAAACACCATATATTTT.

CDR3 residues: CASSMMGTGRHEQYF. The CDR3 region has the DNA TGTGCCAGCAGTATGATGGGGACAGGCCGCCACGAGCAGTACTTC. The chain links TRBV28 to TRBJ2-7, with 8 nucleotides matching TRBD1. The CDR3 consists of 15 residues. The V segment lost 5 bases and the J segment 5 bases; nucleotides outside the gene matches: 11. Looked up from germline, CDR1 is MDHEN and CDR2 is SYDVKM. Combining the CDR3 with reference TRBV28 and TRBJ2-7 gives the whole variable domain DVKVTQSSRYLVKRTGEKVFLECVQDMDHENMFWYRQDPGLGLRLIYFSYDVKMKEKGDIPEGYSVSREKKERFSLILESASTNQTSMYLCASSMMGTGRHEQYFGPGTRLTVT.

The genes are TRBV29-1 and TRBJ2-1; D is possibly TRBD1 (6 bases). The CDR3 spans 14 residues. Germline V gene lookup returns CDR1 SQVTM and CDR2 ANQGSEA. Between the trimmed V and J ends, which lost 7 bases and 0 bases, there was a span of 13 bases. This CDR3 reads CSAAVGGSYNEQFF. CDR3 nucleotides: TGCAGCGCCGCGGTAGGGGGCTCCTACAATGAGCAGTTCTTC.

For this clone: Mismatch with germline at one junction end may stem from a read error. The chain joins TRBV25-1 to TRBJ2-1; TRBD1 might be the D (6 bases). The CDR3 extends over 15 amino acids. Germline CDR1 and CDR2: MGHDK and SYGVNS. The CDR3 nucleotides are TGTGCCGGCAGAGAACAGGACAGTGATTTTTTTGAGCAGTTCTTC. It encodes CAGREQDSDFFEQFF.

This clone was seen only once. The chain carries TRBV4-3 and TRBJ2-5; TRBD1 aligns across 8 bases. The J call is uncertain, as TRBJ2-7 better fits the DNA end. CDR1 and CDR2 from the germline V gene are LGHNA and YSLEER. The CDR3 contains 16 residues. Written as DNA, the CDR3 is TGCGCCAGCAGCCAAGATTGGGGACAGGCGTCCTACGAGCAGTACTTC. Encoded protein: CASSQDWGQASYEQYF.

This clone was observed once. This chain links TRBV30 with TRBJ1-2, with 12 bases lining up with TRBD1. CDR1 and CDR2 (germline): GTSNPN, SVGIG (reference sequence). V lost 6 bases, J lost 3 bases, and 11 bases stayed unmatched. CDR3 length equals 16 residues. In nucleotides, the CDR3 is TGTGCCTGTCCTAAGACCGGGACAGGGGGCTACTATGGCTACACCTTC. It encodes CACPKTGTGGYYGYTF.

The rearrangement uses TRBV6-1 and TRBJ2-2; D may be TRBD1 (5 bases). Trimming left V 6 bases short and J 3 bases short, with 14 bases between. The CDR3 has 15 residues. The germline V gene has CDR1 MNHNS and CDR2 SASEGT. The CDR3 sequence: CASSWALGDTGELFF. DNA for the CDR3: TGTGCCAGCAGCTGGGCCCTAGGGGACACCGGGGAGCTGTTTTTT.

The chain recombines TRBV6-4 with TRBJ2-2; D call uncertain. V was shortened by 5 bases and J by 3 bases, with 7 bases between the two germline ends. CDR1 and CDR2 (germline): MRHNA, SNTAGT. CDR3 size: 13 residues. The DNA for the CDR3 is TGTGCCAGCAGTAGCACCCACACCGGGGAGCTGTTTTTT. It encodes CASSSTHTGELFF.

The sample holds a few counts of this clone. This rearrangement joins TRBV6-5 to TRBJ1-1, with D perhaps matching TRBD1 (5 bases). Trimming removed 5 bases at V and 1 base at J, with 8 bases between. This CDR3 spans 13 amino acids. Germline V gene sequence: CDR1 MNHEY, CDR2 SVGAGI. DNA of the CDR3: TGTGCCAGCAGTCCCCAGGGGAACACTGAAGCTTTCTTT. It yields the protein CASSPQGNTEAFF.

The CDR3: CASSSHSGGRTDTQYF. As DNA, the CDR3 is TGTGCCAGCAGCTCCCATAGCGGGGGACGCACAGATACGCAGTATTTT. The V and J genes are TRBV7-2 and TRBJ2-3, with 9 nucleotides matching TRBD2. V lost 4 bases to trimming and J lost 1 base; unmatched junction nucleotides: 6. The germline V gene has CDR1 SGHTA and CDR2 FQGNSA. The CDR3 has 16 residues. Full variable domain (outside the CDR3, taken from reference TRBV7-2 and TRBJ2-3): GAGVSQSPSNKVTEKGKDVELRCDPISGHTALYWYRQSLGQGLEFLIYFQGNSAPDKSGLPSDRFSAERTGGSVSTLTIQRTQQEDSAVYLCASSSHSGGRTDTQYFGPGTRLTVL.

The chain uses TRBV2 and TRBJ2-7; 7 nucleotides match TRBD2. V lost 11 bases to trimming and J lost 7 bases; unmatched junction nucleotides: 8. This CDR3 region has 11 residues. Germline CDR1 SNHLY, CDR2 FYNNEI. In DNA, the CDR3 is TGTGCCGGGGGGGACGGCGTAGAGCAGTACTTC. It is translated as CAGGDGVEQYF.

The chain couples TRBV27 to TRBJ2-7, with D possibly matching TRBD2 (6 bases). In germline, CDR1 is MNHEY, CDR2 SMNVEV (reference sequence). The CDR3 runs 14 residues. The V end was cut by 2 bases, the J end by 5 bases, with 13 bases between. The CDR3 here is CASSLQGGVHEQYF. In DNA form, the CDR3 reads TGTGCCAGCAGTTTACAGGGAGGAGTCCACGAGCAGTACTTC.

This sequence joins TRBV5-6 and TRBJ1-2; 8 bases are a match to TRBD1. V shed 0 bases, J shed 6 bases, and the junction held 7 bases outside the gene matches. This CDR3 comprises 15 residues. Per the germline V gene, CDR1 is SGHDT and CDR2 is YYEEEE. The CDR3 loop reads CASSLVRDRKNGYTF. CDR3 DNA: TGTGCCAGCAGCTTGGTGAGGGACAGGAAGAATGGCTACACCTTC.

CDR3 region: CASSPWTQDISYEQYF. Here the CDR3 DNA reads TGTGCCAGCAGTCCATGGACACAGGACATCTCCTACGAGCAGTACTTC. This chain uses TRBV27 with TRBJ2-7; D possibly corresponds to TRBD1 (5 bases). The germline V and J ends were trimmed by 5 bases and 0 bases, with 17 bases remaining between them. The CDR3 sequence is 16 residues long. From germline, CDR1 is MNHEY and CDR2 SMNVEV (reference sequence).

V is TRBV27 and J is TRBJ2-1; tentative D call: TRBD2 (6 bases). CDR1 is MNHEY and CDR2 is SMNVEV in the germline V gene (reference sequence). The CDR3 has 16 amino acids. V lost 0 bases, J lost 8 bases, and 17 bases lay in between. As DNA, the CDR3 is TGTGCCAGCAGTTTATCCCTAGCGTATGGGATGCATGAGCAGTTCTTC. This translates into CASSLSLAYGMHEQFF.

This chain connects TRBV7-8 to TRBJ1-1; no firm D call. The CDR3 is 16 amino acids. Germline V gene data show CDR1 as SGHVS and CDR2 as FQNEAQ. Trimming stripped 0 bases from V and 4 bases from J, with 15 bases between. The CDR3, as DNA: TGTGCCAGCAGCTTAGCGCTTAGTTCACGAACCACTGAAGCTTTCTTT. As protein: CASSLALSSRTTEAFF.

In this sample, this clone turned up a few times. This chain links TRBV12-5 with TRBJ2-1; 10 nucleotides line up with TRBD2. Germline CDR1 is LGHNT and CDR2 is FRNRAP. J was trimmed by 3 bases and V by 5 bases; bases with no gene match: 22. This CDR3 has 21 residues. CDR3 protein: CASGPSREGQRGGRVYNEQFF. In DNA form, the CDR3 reads TGTGCTAGTGGTCCGAGCCGAGAAGGCCAGCGGGGGGGAAGGGTCTACAATGAGCAGTTCTTC.

This chain connects TRBV5-6 to TRBJ2-3, with TRBD2 matching 9 bases. The V and J ends lost 2 bases and 3 bases, in that order; junction bases with no gene match: 13. The CDR3 extends over 18 amino acids. Germline CDR1 SGHDT, CDR2 YYEEEE. CDR3 in DNA: TGTGCCAGCAGCTTTTTGGGGCGGGGGGGCAGAGGGACAGATACGCAGTATTTT. It specifies CASSFLGRGGRGTDTQYF.

J is TRBJ2-3 and V is TRBV7-9; D gene uncertain. Germline CDR1 SEHNR, CDR2 FQNEAQ (reference sequence). CDR3 length: 14 residues. Trimming took off 0 bases at V and 4 bases at J, with 8 bases between the two ends. The CDR3 DNA sequence: TGTGCCAGCAGCTTAGCCCTCCAGGCAGATACGCAGTATTTT. The encoded protein is CASSLALQADTQYF.

The CDR3 region has the DNA TGTGCCAGCAGTTTACAGGGGGCCTATAGCAATCAGCCCCAGCATTTT. This translates into CASSLQGAYSNQPQHF. V usage is TRBV27 and J usage is TRBJ1-5, with 8 positions matching TRBD1. CDR1 is MNHEY and CDR2 is SMNVEV in the germline V gene (reference sequence). The V segment lost 2 bases and the J segment 0 bases; nucleotides outside the gene matches: 3. CDR3 length: 16 amino acids.

The rearrangement uses TRBV11-2 and TRBJ2-7; the D gene is possibly TRBD2 (5 bases). Germline-derived CDR1 and CDR2 are SGHAT and FQNNGV. There are 14 residues in the CDR3. Trimming took off 1 base at V and 2 bases at J, with 9 bases between the two ends. The CDR3 DNA sequence: TGTGCCAGCAGCTTAGGGCCCGGGGCCTACGAGCAGTACTTC. Translation: CASSLGPGAYEQYF.

The chain links TRBV5-8 to TRBJ2-7, with a weak D call TRBD1 (6 bases). This CDR3 is 12 amino acids long. In germline, CDR1 is SGHTS, CDR2 YDEGEE. V gave up 3 bases and J gave up 4 bases, with 8 bases separating them. The CDR3 sequence is CASSSTGYEQYF. In DNA, the CDR3 is TGTGCCAGCAGCTCCACAGGGTACGAGCAGTACTTC.

This chain joins TRBV11-2 and TRBJ2-2; D is possibly TRBD1 (5 bases). CDR1 and CDR2 from the germline V gene are SGHAT and FQNNGV. CDR3 length: 15 amino acids. V lost 3 bases and J 5 bases, leaving 13 bases between the germline ends. In DNA form, the CDR3 reads TGTGCCAGCAGCTTTTGGGGTCAGGGTACCGGGGAGCTGTTTTTT. Translation: CASSFWGQGTGELFF.